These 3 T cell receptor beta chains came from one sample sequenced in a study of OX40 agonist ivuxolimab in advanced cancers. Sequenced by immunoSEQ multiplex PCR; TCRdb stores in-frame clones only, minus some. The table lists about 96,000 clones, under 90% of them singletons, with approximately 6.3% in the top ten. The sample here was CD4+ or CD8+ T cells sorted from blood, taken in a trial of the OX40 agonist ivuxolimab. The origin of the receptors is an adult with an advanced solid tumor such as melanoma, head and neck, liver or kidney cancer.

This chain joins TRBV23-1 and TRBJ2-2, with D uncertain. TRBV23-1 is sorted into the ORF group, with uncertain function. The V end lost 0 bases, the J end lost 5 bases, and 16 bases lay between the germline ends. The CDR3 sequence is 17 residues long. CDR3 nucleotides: TGCGCCAGCAGTCAATCGTGCCCGCGATTCGGAACCGGGGAGCTGTTTTTT. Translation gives CASSQSCPRFGTGELFF.

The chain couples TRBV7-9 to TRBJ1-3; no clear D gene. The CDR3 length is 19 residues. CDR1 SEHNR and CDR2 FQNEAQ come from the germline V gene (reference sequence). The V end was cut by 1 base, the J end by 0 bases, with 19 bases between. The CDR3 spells CASSLESLPRGFSGNTIYF. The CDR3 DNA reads TGTGCCAGCAGCTTAGAGTCCCTTCCACGGGGATTCTCTGGAAACACCATATATTTT.

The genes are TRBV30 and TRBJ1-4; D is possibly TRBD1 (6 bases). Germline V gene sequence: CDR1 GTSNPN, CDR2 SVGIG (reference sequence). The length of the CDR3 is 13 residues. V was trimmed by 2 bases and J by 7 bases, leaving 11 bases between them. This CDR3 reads CAWSQGGVEKLFF. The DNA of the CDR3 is TGTGCCTGGAGTCAAGGGGGGGTTGAAAAACTGTTTTTT.